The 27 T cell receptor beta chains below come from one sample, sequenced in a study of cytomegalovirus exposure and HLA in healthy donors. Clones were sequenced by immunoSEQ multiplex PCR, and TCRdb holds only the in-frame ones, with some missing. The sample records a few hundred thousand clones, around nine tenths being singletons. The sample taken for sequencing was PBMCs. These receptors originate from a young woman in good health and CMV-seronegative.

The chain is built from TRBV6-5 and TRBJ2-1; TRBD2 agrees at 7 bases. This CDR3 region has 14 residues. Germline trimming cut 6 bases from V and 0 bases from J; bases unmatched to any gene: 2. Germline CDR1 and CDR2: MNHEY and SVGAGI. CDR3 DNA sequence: TGTGCCAGCAGCGGACTAGACTCCTACAATGAGCAGTTCTTC. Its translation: CASSGLDSYNEQFF.

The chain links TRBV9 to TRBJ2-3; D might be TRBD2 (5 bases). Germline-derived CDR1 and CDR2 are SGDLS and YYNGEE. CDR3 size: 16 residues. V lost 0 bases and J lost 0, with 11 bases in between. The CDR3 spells CASSVEGGLSTDTQYF. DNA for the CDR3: TGTGCCAGCAGCGTAGAGGGCGGGCTTAGCACAGATACGCAGTATTTT.

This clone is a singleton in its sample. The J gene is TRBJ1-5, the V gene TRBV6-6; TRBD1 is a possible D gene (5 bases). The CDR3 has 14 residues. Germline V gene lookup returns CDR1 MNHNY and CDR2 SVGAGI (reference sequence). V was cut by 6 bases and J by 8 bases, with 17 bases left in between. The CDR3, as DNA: TGTGCCAGCAGGCTGAGGGGTGGGGGGAAGCCCCAGCATTTT. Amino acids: CASRLRGGGKPQHF.

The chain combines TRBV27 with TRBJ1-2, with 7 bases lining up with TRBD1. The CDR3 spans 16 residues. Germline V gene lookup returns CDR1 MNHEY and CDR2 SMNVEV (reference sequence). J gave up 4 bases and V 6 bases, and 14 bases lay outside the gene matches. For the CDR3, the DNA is TGTGCCAGCAGACCTATCGTTACAGGGGTAGTCTATGGCTACACCTTC. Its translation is CASRPIVTGVVYGYTF.

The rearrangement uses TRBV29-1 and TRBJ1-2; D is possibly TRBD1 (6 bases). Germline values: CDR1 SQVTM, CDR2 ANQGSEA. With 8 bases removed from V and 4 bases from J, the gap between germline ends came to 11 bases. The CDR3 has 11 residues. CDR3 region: CSLGQTYGYTF. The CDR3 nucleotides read TGCAGCCTGGGACAAACCTATGGCTACACCTTC. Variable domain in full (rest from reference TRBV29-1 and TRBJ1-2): SAVISQKPSRDICQRGTSLTIQCQVDSQVTMMFWYRQQPGQSLTLIATANQGSEATYESGFVIDKFPISRPNLTFSTLTVSNMSPEDSSIYLCSLGQTYGYTFGSGTRLTVV.

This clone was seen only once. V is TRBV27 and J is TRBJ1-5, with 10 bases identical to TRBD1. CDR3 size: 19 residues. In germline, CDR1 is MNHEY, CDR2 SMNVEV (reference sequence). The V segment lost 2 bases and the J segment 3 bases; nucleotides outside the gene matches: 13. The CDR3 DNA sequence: TGTGCCAGCAGTTTAAGGAAGAGTAGGACAGGGGGACTCAATCAGCCCCAGCATTTT. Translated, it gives CASSLRKSRTGGLNQPQHF.

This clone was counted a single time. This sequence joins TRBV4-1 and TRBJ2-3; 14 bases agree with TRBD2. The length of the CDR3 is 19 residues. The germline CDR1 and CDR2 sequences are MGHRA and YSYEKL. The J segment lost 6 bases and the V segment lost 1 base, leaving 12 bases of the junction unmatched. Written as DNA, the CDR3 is TGCGCCAGCAGCCAAGTCGAGATGGGACTAGCGGGAGAGGGGGATACGCAGTATTTT. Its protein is CASSQVEMGLAGEGDTQYF.

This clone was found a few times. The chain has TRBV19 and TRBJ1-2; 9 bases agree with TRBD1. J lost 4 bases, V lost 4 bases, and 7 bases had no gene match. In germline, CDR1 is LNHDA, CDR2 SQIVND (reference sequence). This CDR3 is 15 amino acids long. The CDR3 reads CASSTTGQGTYGYTF. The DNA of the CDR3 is TGTGCCAGTAGTACCACGGGACAGGGAACCTATGGCTACACCTTC.

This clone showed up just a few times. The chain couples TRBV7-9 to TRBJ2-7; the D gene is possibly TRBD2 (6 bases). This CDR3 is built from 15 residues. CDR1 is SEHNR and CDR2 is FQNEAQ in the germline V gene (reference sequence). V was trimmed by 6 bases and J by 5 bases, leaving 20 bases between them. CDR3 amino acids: CASSPGGLGLHEQYF. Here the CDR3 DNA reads TGTGCCAGCAGTCCCGGGGGACTTGGTCTCCACGAGCAGTACTTC.

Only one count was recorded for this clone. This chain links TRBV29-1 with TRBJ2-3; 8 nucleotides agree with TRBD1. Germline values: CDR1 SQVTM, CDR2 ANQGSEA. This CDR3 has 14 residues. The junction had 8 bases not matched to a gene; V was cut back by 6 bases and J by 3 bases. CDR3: CSVDGQGMTDTQYF. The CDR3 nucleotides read TGCAGCGTCGACGGACAGGGAATGACAGATACGCAGTATTTT.

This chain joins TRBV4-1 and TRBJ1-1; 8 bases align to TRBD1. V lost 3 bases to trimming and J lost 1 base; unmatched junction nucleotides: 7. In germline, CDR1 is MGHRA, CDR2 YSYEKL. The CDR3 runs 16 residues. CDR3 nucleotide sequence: TGCGCCAGCAGCCACCCTCGGACAGGGTCGAACACTGAAGCTTTCTTT. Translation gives CASSHPRTGSNTEAFF.

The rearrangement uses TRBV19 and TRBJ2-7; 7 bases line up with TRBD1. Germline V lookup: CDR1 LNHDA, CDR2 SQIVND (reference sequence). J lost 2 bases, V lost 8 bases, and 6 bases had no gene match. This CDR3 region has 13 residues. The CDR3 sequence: CASVGQRTYEQYF. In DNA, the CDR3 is TGTGCCAGTGTGGGACAGCGTACCTACGAGCAGTACTTC.

The CDR3 loop is CASFPHSGANVLTF. In DNA, the CDR3 is TGTGCCAGCTTCCCCCACTCTGGGGCCAACGTCCTGACTTTC. The chain joins TRBV28 to TRBJ2-6; D is unresolved. Germline V CDR1 and CDR2: MDHEN, SYDVKM. The CDR3 is 14 amino acids. Deletions cut 8 bases from V and 0 bases from J, with 8 bases between. Full variable domain (remainder filled in from reference TRBV28 and TRBJ2-6): DVKVTQSSRYLVKRTGEKVFLECVQDMDHENMFWYRQDPGLGLRLIYFSYDVKMKEKGDIPEGYSVSREKKERFSLILESASTNQTSMYLCASFPHSGANVLTFGAGSRLTVL.

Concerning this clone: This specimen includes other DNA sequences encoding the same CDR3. As DNA, the CDR3 is TGTGCCAGCAGGCAGGACAGGAACACTGAAGCTTTCTTT. Residues: CASRQDRNTEAFF. This chain uses TRBV2 with TRBJ1-1, with a weak D call TRBD1 (6 bases). CDR3 length: 13 residues. V was cut by 6 bases and J by 1 base, with 9 bases left in between. CDR1 SNHLY and CDR2 FYNNEI come from the germline V gene.

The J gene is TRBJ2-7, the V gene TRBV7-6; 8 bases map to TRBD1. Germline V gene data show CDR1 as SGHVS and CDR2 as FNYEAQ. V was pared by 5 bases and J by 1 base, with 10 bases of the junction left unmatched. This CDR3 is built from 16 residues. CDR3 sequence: CASSAGVQGASYEQYF. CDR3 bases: TGTGCCAGCAGCGCAGGGGTTCAGGGGGCTTCCTACGAGCAGTACTTC.

CDR3 region: CASGALVAGRETDTQYF. CDR3 DNA: TGTGCCAGCGGAGCCTTGGTCGCTGGGCGGGAAACAGATACGCAGTATTTT. The chain carries TRBV2 and TRBJ2-3; TRBD2 is a possible D gene (6 bases). V lost 8 bases and J 3 bases, leaving 24 bases between the germline ends. CDR3 size: 17 residues. The germline V gene has CDR1 SNHLY and CDR2 FYNNEI. Combining the CDR3 with reference TRBV2 and TRBJ2-3 gives the whole variable domain EPEVTQTPSHQVTQMGQEVILRCVPISNHLYFYWYRQILGQKVEFLVSFYNNEISEKSEIFDDQFSVERPDGSNFTLKIRSTKLEDSAMYFCASGALVAGRETDTQYFGPGTRLTVL.

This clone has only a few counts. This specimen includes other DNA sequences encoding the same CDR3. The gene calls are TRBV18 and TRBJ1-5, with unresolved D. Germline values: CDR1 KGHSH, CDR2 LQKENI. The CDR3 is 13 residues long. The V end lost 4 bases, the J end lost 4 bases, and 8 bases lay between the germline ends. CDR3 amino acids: CASSRTGNQPQHF. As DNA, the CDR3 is TGTGCCAGCTCACGGACTGGGAATCAGCCCCAGCATTTT.

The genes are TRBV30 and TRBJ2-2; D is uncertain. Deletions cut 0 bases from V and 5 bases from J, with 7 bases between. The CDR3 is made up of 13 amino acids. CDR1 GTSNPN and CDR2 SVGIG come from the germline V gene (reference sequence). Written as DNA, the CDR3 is TGTGCCTGGAGTGTACCCGGTACCGGGGAGCTGTTTTTT. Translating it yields CAWSVPGTGELFF.

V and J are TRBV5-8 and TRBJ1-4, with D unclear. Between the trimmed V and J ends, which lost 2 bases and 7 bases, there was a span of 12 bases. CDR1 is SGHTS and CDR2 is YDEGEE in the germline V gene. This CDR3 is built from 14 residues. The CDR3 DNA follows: TGTGCCAGCAGCTTTTGGGCCCGTGGTGAAAAACTGTTTTTT. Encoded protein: CASSFWARGEKLFF.

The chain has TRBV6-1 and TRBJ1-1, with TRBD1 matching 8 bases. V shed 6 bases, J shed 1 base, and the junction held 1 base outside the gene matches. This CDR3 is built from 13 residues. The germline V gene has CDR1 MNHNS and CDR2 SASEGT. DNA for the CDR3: TGTGCCAGCAGGACAGGGGCGAACACTGAAGCTTTCTTT. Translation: CASRTGANTEAFF.

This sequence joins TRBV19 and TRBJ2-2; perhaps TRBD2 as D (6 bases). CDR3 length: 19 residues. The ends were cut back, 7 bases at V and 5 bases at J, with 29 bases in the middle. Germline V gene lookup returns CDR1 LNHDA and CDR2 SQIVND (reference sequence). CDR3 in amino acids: CASTKLRESGPRVTGELFF. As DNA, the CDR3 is TGTGCCAGTACCAAATTGCGGGAATCGGGCCCGAGGGTTACCGGGGAGCTGTTTTTT.

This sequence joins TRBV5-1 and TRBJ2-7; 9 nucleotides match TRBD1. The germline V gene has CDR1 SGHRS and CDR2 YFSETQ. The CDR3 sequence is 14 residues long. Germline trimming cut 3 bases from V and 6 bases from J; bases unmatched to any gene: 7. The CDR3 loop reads CASSSGQGSREQYF. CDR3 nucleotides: TGCGCCAGCAGCTCGGGACAGGGAAGTCGCGAGCAGTACTTC.

The CDR3 protein is CASSVVGQGTGNTIYF. Here the CDR3 DNA reads TGTGCCAGCAGCGTAGTCGGACAGGGAACTGGAAACACCATATATTTT. This sequence joins TRBV9 and TRBJ1-3, with TRBD1 identical over 8 bases. CDR3 length equals 16 residues. V shed 0 bases, J shed 2 bases, and the junction held 4 bases outside the gene matches. Germline values: CDR1 SGDLS, CDR2 YYNGEE.

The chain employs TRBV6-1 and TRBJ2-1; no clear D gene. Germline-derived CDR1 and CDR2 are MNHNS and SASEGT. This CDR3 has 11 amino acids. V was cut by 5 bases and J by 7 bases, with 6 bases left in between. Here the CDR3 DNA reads TGTGCCAGCAGTCTCTCTAATGAGCAGTTCTTC. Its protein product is CASSLSNEQFF.

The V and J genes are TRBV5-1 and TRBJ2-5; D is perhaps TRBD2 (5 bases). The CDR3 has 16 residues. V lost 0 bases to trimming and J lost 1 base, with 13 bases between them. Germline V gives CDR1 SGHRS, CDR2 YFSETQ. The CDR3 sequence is CASSLDRGVGQETQYF. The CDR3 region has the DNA TGCGCCAGCAGCTTGGATCGGGGAGTGGGCCAAGAGACCCAGTACTTC.

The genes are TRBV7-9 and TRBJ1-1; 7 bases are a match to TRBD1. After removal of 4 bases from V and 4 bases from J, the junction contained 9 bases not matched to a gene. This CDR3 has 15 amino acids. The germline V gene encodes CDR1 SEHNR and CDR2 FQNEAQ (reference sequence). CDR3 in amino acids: CASSSDREAGTEAFF. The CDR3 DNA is TGTGCCAGCAGCTCAGACAGGGAGGCGGGCACTGAAGCTTTCTTT.

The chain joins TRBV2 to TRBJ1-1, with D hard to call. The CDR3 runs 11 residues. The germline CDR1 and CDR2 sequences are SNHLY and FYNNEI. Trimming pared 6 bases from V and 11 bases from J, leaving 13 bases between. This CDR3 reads CASRDGGGAFF. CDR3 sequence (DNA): TGTGCCAGCAGAGACGGCGGCGGCGCTTTCTTT.